This T cell receptor (beta chain) derives from a study of TIL therapy for anti-PD-1-resistant metastatic lung cancer. Described time point: pre-treatment sample, taken before nivolumab and TIL therapy. Patients were adults with stage 4 NSCLC. The table lists this clone with a count of one. The immunoSEQ assay was v3. Sequenced by immunoSEQ multiplex PCR; TCRdb stores in-frame clones only, minus some. Of 55,000 to 60,000 clones listed, around 79% are singletons. Germline CDR1 and CDR2: SQVTM and ANQGSEA. The V end lost 0 bases, the J end lost 4 bases, and 7 bases lay between the germline ends. The CDR3 has 13 amino acids.

This sequence was found in a person between 30 and 79 years old with non-small cell lung cancer. The material was blood, obtained at baseline. V is TRBV29-1 and J is TRBJ2-1; D is uncertain. The CDR3 sequence is CSVEDTVYNEQFF. DNA of the CDR3: TGCAGCGTTGAAGACACAGTATACAATGAGCAGTTCTTC.